This TCR beta chain was recorded in a study of CD8 T cells in ankylosing spondylitis. Findings of the study overall: What seemed typical of ankylosing spondylitis blood was a TCR beta motif built from several highly homologous variants. Disease-linked clones reportedly concentrated significantly in matched ankylosing spondylitis synovial fluid.

V lost 4 bases, J lost 0 bases, and 9 bases lay in between. Per germline, CDR1 SQVTM and CDR2 ANQGSEA. CDR3 length: 13 amino acids. TCRdb used MiXCR to reprocess the 5' RACE reads, holding one entry per CDR3 protein. Counted here are 750,000 to 850,000 distinct CDR3 sequences, around 11% occurring once; the ten biggest clones make up 0.51%. Remarks on this clonotype: No antigen is known for it.

The sequence was collected from a male donor with ankylosing spondylitis. The V and J genes are TRBV29-1 and TRBJ1-1, with D perhaps matching TRBD1 (5 bases). Sequenced: blood, either unsorted or a sorted T cell fraction (not recorded which). The CDR3 DNA follows: TGCAGCGTTGTAAGGGACCTGAACACTGAAGCTTTCTTT. Amino acid sequence: CSVVRDLNTEAFF.